This T cell receptor (beta chain) was found in a study of graft-versus-host responses after intestinal transplantation (dated by TCRdb to the early 2020s). General notes on the study: Multivisceral, liver-intestinal, or isolated intestinal transplants were received by the recipients. Anti-thymocyte globulin induction was given to all recipients, followed by maintenance tacrolimus and steroids for approximately three years. Bulk TCR-beta CDR3 sequencing was used to track graft-versus-host and host-versus-graft alloreactive T cell clones in the graft, circulation and bone marrow after intestinal transplantation. Alloreactive clones were identified by sequencing pre-transplant mixed lymphocyte reaction products and comparing these products with unstimulated pre-transplant donor and recipient T cells. The cohort enrolled 24 intestinal transplant recipients, one of whom was a retransplant, and 3 patients without pretransplant specimens were excluded. Donor T cell macrochimerism was defined as a peak of at least 4% donor T cells among recipient peripheral blood mononuclear cells. Rather than going through the commercial service, samples from three later patients were sequenced in-house on an Illumina MiSeq and processed with MiXCR. The research as a whole found: Early after transplant, declines in HvG clones were associated with peak levels of circulating GvH clones. High GvH to HvG T cell clonal ratios were observed in the allografts of patients with donor T cell macrochimerism. Conclusions were limited by the relatively low number and heterogeneity of intestinal transplant patients. GvH clones turned up in recipient bone marrow, with some appearing earlier in ileal mucosa or blood, a pattern consistent with an intestinal mucosal origin.

Of note for this clone: Its target antigen remains unknown. No clone much larger than this one lies a single base away; base qualities are absent.

The method was the immunoSEQ multiplex PCR assay. For most patients, genomic DNA was subjected to high-throughput TCR-beta CDR3 sequencing by Adaptive Biotechnologies. As for the authors' bioinformatics: TCR sequencing data were retrieved from Adaptive's ImmunoSEQ software for 15 to 20 patients, whereas three other patients were processed with MiXCR and VDJtools. CDR3 nucleotide sequences shared between donor and recipient were removed because their origin could not be assigned. At least 2-fold expansion over unstimulated cells and a minimum CFSE-low frequency of 0.002% (template counts) or 0.001% (read counts) were required for clones to be classified as alloreactive. Clones were considered mappable if detected in sequenced pre-transplant spleen, lymph node, or MLR CFSE-low populations of the donor or recipient. The cumulative frequency of alloreactive clones was calculated as a percentage of all sequences, weighted by copy number. Sourced from immuneACCESS, this table was stored by TCRdb with only in-frame sequences that have V and J called. A share of the clones is absent; for the studies checked, an unresolved V gene accounts for under half, and the remainder has no known explanation. V and J calls and clone size come straight from that table; D and trimming were deduced from the DNA. The sample table contains approximately 5,000 clones; only one count was recorded for roughly two thirds of them. Jointly, the top ten make up around 38% of the sample.

Trimming accounts for 6 bases at V and 3 bases at J, while the number of junction bases matched to no gene is 0. CDR1 and CDR2 were assigned from the germline V gene (reference sequence) as MNHNY and SVGAGI. There are 12 amino acids in the CDR3, from cysteine to phenylalanine inclusive. Only CDR3 DNA is held: 36 bases, read in frame from base 1. Blood samples were collected up to 4 times in the first month after transplant and then at least monthly when available. Specimen: PBMCs, collected around 76 weeks after intestinal transplant. The receptor's source is a human patient who received an intestinal transplant, so some T cells may come from the graft donor. The rearrangement combines TRBV6-6 with TRBJ1-1; TRBD1 agrees with 8 junctional bases. The CDR3: CASRTGDTEAFF. The DNA reads TGTGCCAGCAGGACAGGGGACACTGAAGCTTTCTTT.